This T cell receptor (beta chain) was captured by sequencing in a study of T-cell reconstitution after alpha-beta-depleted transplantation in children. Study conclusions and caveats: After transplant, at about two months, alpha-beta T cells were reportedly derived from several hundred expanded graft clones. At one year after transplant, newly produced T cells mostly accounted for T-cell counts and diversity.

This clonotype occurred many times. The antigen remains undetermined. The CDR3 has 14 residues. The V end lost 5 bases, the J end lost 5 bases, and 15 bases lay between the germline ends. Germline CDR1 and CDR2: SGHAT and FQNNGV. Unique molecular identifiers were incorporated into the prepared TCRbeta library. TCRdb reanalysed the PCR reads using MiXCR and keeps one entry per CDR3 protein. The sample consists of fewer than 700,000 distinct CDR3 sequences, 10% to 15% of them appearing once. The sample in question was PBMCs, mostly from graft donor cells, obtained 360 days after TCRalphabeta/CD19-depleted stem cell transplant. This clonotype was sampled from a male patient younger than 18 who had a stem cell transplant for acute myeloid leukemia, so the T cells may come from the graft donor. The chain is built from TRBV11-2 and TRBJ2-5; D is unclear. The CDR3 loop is CASSHARMWETQYF. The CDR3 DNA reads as TGTGCCAGCAGCCATGCTAGGATGTGGGAGACCCAGTACTTC.